Below, one TCR beta chain is given with its context. What it binds is unknown. Generated by immunoSEQ multiplex PCR, the TCRdb table keeps only in-frame clones and is missing some. The sample lists under 70,000 clones, about 70% occurring once. This sample is part of a study of PD-1 blockade in classical Hodgkin lymphoma. Overall study results and limits: Baseline diversity was lower in partial responders and progressors than complete responders. At baseline, newly diagnosed patients reportedly showed less TCR diversity than healthy donors. Causes of the repertoire differences remain undefined, possibly disease activity or prior therapy.

Each patient relapsed following autologous stem cell transplantation, and prior brentuximab vedotin exposure differed. V lost 8 bases, J lost 0 bases, and 11 bases lay in between. CDR3 length: 14 amino acids. Germline lookup yields CDR1 MNHNY and CDR2 SVGAGI (reference sequence). This clonotype was sampled from a human donor with classical Hodgkin lymphoma. The chain joins TRBV6-6 to TRBJ1-3; D might be TRBD1 (5 bases). Source: peripheral blood mononuclear cells (PBMCs), taken before the second cycle of nivolumab. The CDR3 DNA sequence: TGTGCCAGCCGGGACTTATTCTCTGGAAACACCATATATTTT. Its translation is CASRDLFSGNTIYF.